Listed here are 9 T cell receptor beta chains from one sample, sequenced in a study of blood T cell repertoires in COVID-19. TCRdb keeps only in-frame clones here, not all; method: immunoSEQ multiplex PCR. Of fewer than 100,000 clones in the sample, approximately 92% are singletons; the top ten hold 0.65% to 0.9%. The sample consisted of peripheral blood. The receptors originated from a woman older than 75 with acute or convalescent COVID-19.

The rearrangement links TRBV6-6 to TRBJ1-1; 7 bases match TRBD1. Germline CDR1 MNHNY, CDR2 SVGAGI (reference sequence). This CDR3 has 14 residues. J gave up 0 bases and V 7 bases, and 5 bases lay outside the gene matches. CDR3 residues: CASTPGQMNTEAFF. The CDR3 DNA reads TGTGCCAGCACACCGGGACAGATGAACACTGAAGCTTTCTTT.

The rearrangement links TRBV7-9 to TRBJ1-4, with no clear D. The V end was cut by 4 bases, the J end by 0 bases, with 21 bases between. Germline values: CDR1 SEHNR, CDR2 FQNEAQ (reference sequence). This CDR3 region has 19 residues. The CDR3 loop is CASSSVTGRPDPTNEKLFF. The DNA of the CDR3 is TGTGCCAGCAGCTCTGTTACCGGGAGGCCCGACCCAACTAATGAAAAACTGTTTTTT.

The chain recombines TRBV10-3 with TRBJ2-7, with D tentatively TRBD1 (5 bases). V shed 6 bases and J shed 0 bases, with 12 bases lying between them. The CDR3 extends over 14 amino acids. The germline V gene encodes CDR1 ENHRY and CDR2 SYGVKD. Written as DNA, the CDR3 is TGTGCCATCAGCTTAGACAGATACTCCTACGAGCAGTACTTC. It translates to CAISLDRYSYEQYF.

The rearrangement uses TRBV10-3 and TRBJ1-2; 8 bases map to TRBD1. The CDR3 runs to 14 residues. Germline trimming cut 10 bases from V and 1 base from J; bases unmatched to any gene: 8. Germline values: CDR1 ENHRY, CDR2 SYGVKD. CDR3 amino acids: CASRGQVDNYGYTF. CDR3 nucleotide sequence: TGTGCCAGCAGGGGACAGGTGGATAACTATGGCTACACCTTC.

This clone appeared once. The chain employs TRBV5-6 and TRBJ1-6, with unresolved D. Per germline, CDR1 SGHDT and CDR2 YYEEEE. With 2 bases removed from V and 3 bases from J, the gap between germline ends came to 9 bases. This CDR3 comprises 15 residues. CDR3 bases: TGTGCCAGCAGCTTAAGACAACTCTATAATTCACCCCTCCACTTT. It codes for CASSLRQLYNSPLHF.

This chain joins TRBV28 and TRBJ1-2; D is unresolved. The CDR3 consists of 16 residues. Germline-derived CDR1 and CDR2 are MDHEN and SYDVKM. V was shortened by 8 bases and J by 4 bases, with 23 bases between the two germline ends. In DNA form, the CDR3 reads TGTGCCAGCGAAGGCCAACCCACGACCGGGAGCTATGGCTACACCTTC. This translates into CASEGQPTTGSYGYTF.

The chain has TRBV19 and TRBJ2-7; 7 bases are shared with TRBD1. The ends lost 4 bases at V and 6 bases at J; junction bases unmatched: 12. Germline CDR1 LNHDA, CDR2 SQIVND (reference sequence). The CDR3 consists of 15 residues. The CDR3 sequence is CASSRILGQSVEQYF. The DNA for the CDR3 is TGTGCCAGTAGTAGGATCCTGGGACAGTCAGTCGAGCAGTACTTC.

This chain links TRBV5-1 with TRBJ2-1; 8 nucleotides agree with TRBD2. From germline, CDR1 is SGHRS and CDR2 YFSETQ. Trimming took 0 bases from V and 3 from J; bases not matched to a gene: 2. The CDR3 runs 15 residues. The CDR3: CASSLGLAIYNEQFF. CDR3 nucleotide sequence: TGCGCCAGCAGCTTGGGACTAGCGATCTACAATGAGCAGTTCTTC.

This clone appeared a few times. V and J are TRBV27 and TRBJ2-7, with TRBD2 identical over 9 bases. Germline V gives CDR1 MNHEY, CDR2 SMNVEV (reference sequence). This CDR3 region has 15 residues. V lost 6 bases and J lost 3; bases outside the gene matches: 9. The CDR3 bases are TGTGCCAGCAGCCCTGGGAGCGGGAGGAGCTACGAGCAGTACTTC. Translating it yields CASSPGSGRSYEQYF.